These T cell receptor delta chains were read from a single sample in a study of gamma-delta chains in newborns, infants, children. TCRdb reprocessed the reads using CATT. This table has around 11,000 delta-chain clones, about 8.7% appearing once. The specimen was blood. Every receptor here comes from a child who was a newborn, infant or young child, either healthy, febrile or measles-vaccinated (not recorded which). CDR3s include the opening cysteine and the closing phenylalanine or tryptophan. A D gene is named only where the DNA matches it firmly. Clone sizes are given selectively: once, few, many, or a class where the clone is expanded.

V	size	D	J	CDR3	DNA
TRDV2	NA	TRDD3	TRDJ1	CACDSILGDTGVTDKLIF	TGTGCCTGTGACTCAATACTGGGGGATACGGGGGTCACCGATAAACTCATCTTT
TRDV2	NA	TRDD3	TRDJ1	CACDTVGLGDTPSTDKLIF	TGTGCCTGTGACACTGTAGGACTGGGGGATACCCCCAGCACCGATAAACTCATCTTT
TRDV2	NA	TRDD3	TRDJ1	CACDGIRTDKLIF	TGTGCCTGTGACGGGATACGGACCGATAAACTCATCTTT
TRDV2	few	NA	TRDJ1	CACGTVLRTGDKLIF	TGTGCCTGTGGCACCGTACTGCGCACCGGCGATAAACTCATCTTT
TRDV2	few	TRDD3	TRDJ1	CACDSLTRGYLYTDKLIF	TGTGCCTGTGACTCCCTAACCCGGGGATACCTTTACACCGATAAACTCATCTTT
TRDV2	large	NA	TRDJ1	CACDTWGTDKLIF	TGTGCCTGTGACACCTGGGGGACCGATAAACTCATCTTT
TRDV1	few	TRDD3	TRDJ1	CALGEIFAYWGIALLIF	TGTGCCCTTGGGGAGATCTTCGCCTACTGGGGGATAGCTCTTCTCATCTTT
TRDV2	NA	NA	TRDJ1	CACDTVGGKHTDKLIF	TGTGCCTGTGACACCGTCGGGGGGAAACACACCGATAAACTCATCTTT
TRDV2	NA	TRDD3	TRDJ1	CACDYWGIDKLIF	TGTGCCTGTGACTACTGGGGGATCGATAAACTCATCTTT
TRDV2	NA	TRDD3	TRDJ1	CACDTAPTGGYASDDKLIF	TGTGCCTGTGACACCGCACCTACTGGGGGATACGCGTCTGACGATAAACTCATCTTT
TRDV2	few	NA	TRDJ1	CACDTVGAYTDKLTF	TGTGCCTGTGACACGGTTGGAGCCTACACCGATAAACTCACCTTT
TRDV2	few	TRDD3	TRDJ1	CACDALGGPDKLIF	TGTGCCTGTGACGCGCTGGGGGGCCCTGACAAACTCATCTTT
TRDV2	medium-sized	NA	TRDJ1	CACDAVRAGVGYTDKLIF	TGTGCCTGTGACGCCGTACGGGCTGGGGTTGGGTACACCGATAAACTCATCTTT
TRDV2	medium-sized	TRDD3	TRDJ1	CACDTLGDTRSADKLIF	TGTGCCTGTGACACCCTGGGGGATACGAGGTCGGCCGATAAACTCATCTTT
TRDV2	medium-sized	NA	TRDJ1	CACDALGITDKLIF	TGTGCCTGTGACGCCCTGGGGATTACCGATAAACTCATCTTT
TRDV2	NA	NA	TRDJ1	CACDPLGDTDKLIF	TGTGCCTGTGACCCTCTAGGGGACACCGATAAACTCATCTTT
TRDV2	few	TRDD3	TRDJ1	CACVSLGDMETDKLIF	TGTGCCTGTGTGTCACTGGGGGATATGGAAACCGATAAACTCATCTTT
TRDV2	NA	TRDD3	TRDJ1	CACDPLTGGSARDRKLIF	TGTGCCTGTGACCCCCTTACTGGGGGATCGGCCCGGGATAGGAAACTCATCTTT
TRDV2	few	TRDD3	TRDJ2	CACDLLGDTAQLFF	TGTGCCTGTGACCTCCTGGGGGATACAGCACAACTCTTCTTT
TRDV2	few	NA	TRDJ1	CACDTVGGLFATDKLIF	TGTGCCTGCGACACGGTTGGGGGTCTGTTTGCCACCGATAAACTCATCTTT
TRDV2	NA	TRDD3	TRDJ1	CACDTVLGDTPVSDKLIF	TGTGCCTGTGACACGGTACTGGGGGATACGCCGGTGAGTGATAAACTCATCTTT
TRDV1	few	TRDD3	TRDJ1	CALGELDLVPHSPGGYARVTDKLIF	TGTGCTCTTGGGGAACTAGACCTGGTCCCCCACAGTCCTGGGGGATACGCGAGAGTCACCGATAAACTCATCTTT
TRDV2	few	TRDD3	TRDJ1	CACDTIPTGGYDAAPGTDKLIF	TGTGCCTGTGACACAATCCCTACTGGGGGATACGACGCCGCTCCTGGGACCGATAAACTCATCTTT
TRDV2	NA	TRDD3	TRDJ1	CACDPLTGGRITDKLIF	TGTGCCTGTGACCCTCTTACTGGGGGACGCATCACCGATAAACTCATCTTT
TRDV2	few	TRDD3	TRDJ1	CACDTLTGGSRYTDKLIF	TGTGCCTGTGACACTCTCACTGGGGGCTCACGGTACACCGATAAACTCATCTTT
TRDV2	few	NA	TRDJ1	CACDTLLLEDTRSYDKLIF	TGTGCCTGTGACACCCTCTTACTGGAGGATACCCGGTCCTACGATAAACTCATCTTT
TRDV2	NA	TRDD3	TRDJ3	CACDTPGGASSWDTRQMFF	TGTGCCTGTGACACCCCTGGGGGAGCCTCCTCCTGGGACACCCGACAGATGTTTTTC
TRDV2	medium-sized	TRDD3	TRDJ1	CACDVLGDGRVTDKLIF	TGTGCCTGTGACGTACTGGGGGACGGGAGGGTCACCGATAAACTCATCTTT
TRDV2	few	NA	TRDJ1	CACDSLVPRGTYTDKLIF	TGTGCCTGTGATTCCCTCGTGCCACGCGGGACCTACACCGATAAACTCATCTTT
TRDV2	few	TRDD3	TRDJ1	CACDTLRPHTGGSYTDKLIF	TGTGCCTGTGACACCCTCCGCCCCCATACTGGGGGATCCTACACCGATAAACTCATCTTT
TRDV2	few	TRDD3	TRDJ1	CACDALGDQEYTDKLIF	TGTGCCTGTGACGCGCTGGGGGATCAGGAGTACACCGATAAACTCATCTTT
TRDV1	few	TRDD3	TRDJ1	CALGAPFPHWGIGTDKLIF	TGTGCTCTTGGGGCCCCCTTCCCCCACTGGGGGATAGGAACCGATAAACTCATCTTT
TRDV2	NA	NA	TRDJ1	CACDALKSYTDRLIF	TGTGCCTGTGACGCACTAAAATCGTACACCGATAGACTCATCTTT
TRDV2	medium-sized	TRDD3	TRDJ1	CACDTVGRGIEYTDKLIF	TGTGCCTGTGACACCGTGGGCCGGGGGATCGAGTACACCGATAAACTCATCTTT
TRDV2	few	TRDD3	TRDJ1	CACDLLGGYTDKLIF	TGTGCCTGTGACCTACTGGGGGGTTACACCGATAAACTCATCTTT
TRDV2	NA	TRDD3	TRDJ3	CACDTLLGDTNSWDTRQMFF	TGTGCCTGTGACACCCTACTGGGGGATACCAACTCCTGGGACACCCGACAGATGTTTTTC
TRDV2	few	NA	TRDJ1	CACDTVGRLGAKLIF	TGTGCCTGTGACACCGTTGGTAGACTGGGCGCTAAACTCATCTTT
TRDV2	NA	NA	TRDJ1	CACDLLPTTDKLIF	TGTGCCTGTGACCTCCTCCCCACGACCGATAAACTCATCTTT
TRDV2	NA	NA	TRDJ1	CACDVLGQNGYTDKLIF	TGTGCCTGTGACGTGCTGGGTCAAAACGGGTACACCGATAAACTCATCTTT
TRDV2	few	NA	TRDJ3	CACDTVSGRSWDTRQMFF	TGTGCCTGTGACACCGTTTCTGGGAGGTCCTGGGACACCCGACAGATGTTTTTC
TRDV2	NA	TRDD3	TRDJ1	CACDVVGDMADKLIF	TGTGCCTGTGACGTTGTGGGGGATATGGCCGATAAACTCATCTTT
TRDV2	medium-sized	TRDD3	TRDJ2	CACDTLGDTAQLFF	TGTGCCTGTGACACCTTGGGGGATACAGCACAACTCTTCTTT
TRDV2	NA	TRDD3	TRDJ3	CACDTPGGSKSSWDTRQMFF	TGTGCCTGTGACACGCCTGGGGGATCCAAGAGCTCCTGGGACACCCGACAGATGTTTTTC
TRAV29/DV5	NA	TRDD3	TRDJ1	CAASASGFPPLGDTPFETDKLIF	TGTGCAGCAAGCGCGTCGGGTTTCCCACCACTGGGGGATACGCCCTTCGAGACCGATAAACTCATCTTT
TRDV2	medium-sized	TRDD3	TRDJ3	CACDTGGYRSWDTRQMFF	TGTGCCTGTGACACTGGGGGATACCGCTCCTGGGACACCCGACAGATGTTTTTC
TRDV2	NA	NA	TRDJ1	CACDPVSQPVHLIF	TGTGCCTGTGACCCCGTGAGCCAGCCGGTCCACCTCATCTTT
TRDV2	few	TRDD3	TRDJ2	CACDILGPWTAQLFF	TGTGCCTGTGACATACTGGGGCCCTGGACAGCACAACTCTTCTTT
TRDV2	NA	TRDD3	TRDJ1	CACDPVLGDGTGNTDKLIF	TGTGCCTGTGACCCCGTACTGGGGGATGGGACGGGAAACACCGATAAACTCATCTTT
TRDV1	NA	TRDD3	TRDJ1	CALGEFVLPVPLPTGGYTDKLIF	TGTGCTCTTGGGGAATTCGTGCTCCCAGTCCCACTTCCTACTGGGGGATACACCGATAAACTCATCTTT
TRDV2	NA	NA	TRDJ1	CACDPLGDTDKLIF	TGTGCCTGTGATCCGCTGGGAGACACCGATAAACTCATCTTT
TRDV2	few	TRDD3	TRDJ1	CACDYVLGAPPYTDKLTF	TGTGCCTGTGACTATGTACTGGGGGCCCCCCCGTACACCGATAAACTCACCTTT
TRDV2	few	TRDD3	TRDJ1	CACDPLGDTRADKLIF	TGTGCCTGTGACCCACTGGGGGATACGCGGGCCGATAAACTCATCTTT
TRDV2	few	TRDD3	TRDJ1	CACDRLGEDTDKLIF	TGTGCCTGTGACAGGCTGGGGGAGGACACCGATAAACTCATCTTT